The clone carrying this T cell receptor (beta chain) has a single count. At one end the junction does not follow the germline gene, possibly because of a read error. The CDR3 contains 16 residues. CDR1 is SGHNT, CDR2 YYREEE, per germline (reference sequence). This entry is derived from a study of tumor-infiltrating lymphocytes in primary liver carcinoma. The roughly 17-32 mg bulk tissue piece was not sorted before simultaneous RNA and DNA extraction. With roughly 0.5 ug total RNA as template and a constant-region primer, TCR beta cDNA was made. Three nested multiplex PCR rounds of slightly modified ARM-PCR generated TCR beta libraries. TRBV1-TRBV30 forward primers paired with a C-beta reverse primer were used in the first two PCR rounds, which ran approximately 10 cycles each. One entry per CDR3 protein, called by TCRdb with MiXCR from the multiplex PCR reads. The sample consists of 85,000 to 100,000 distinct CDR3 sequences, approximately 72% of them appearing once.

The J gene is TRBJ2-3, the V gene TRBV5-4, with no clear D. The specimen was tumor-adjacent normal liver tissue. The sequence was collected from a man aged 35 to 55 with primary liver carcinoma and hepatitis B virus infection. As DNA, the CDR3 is TGTGCCAGCAGCTTGGAACCAGCGACTTACACAGATGCGCAGTATTTT. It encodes CASSLEPATYTDAQYF.